This TCR beta chain originates from a study of blood T cell repertoires in COVID-19. At the level of the study: The origin of the acute and convalescent COVID-19 samples was the United States, Italy and Spain. The cDNA or gDNA used as material had been derived from T cells, B-cell-depleted T cells, or PBMCs.

As processed by the authors: The assay estimated nucleated cells by amplifying reference gene primers. Libraries were prepared by immunoSEQ multiplex PCR; TCRdb keeps only in-frame clonotypes and omits some of them. That table is the source of V, J and clone size, and D and trimming were worked out from the DNA. The sample records roughly 410,000 clones, 87% being singletons. This clone was found a few times. Other DNA sequences of this sample code for an identical CDR3. A Seattle source enrolled patients during active infection and followed them longitudinally. The sample comprised peripheral blood. This clonotype was sampled from a woman aged 60-70 years with COVID-19, enrolled during active disease.

The CDR3 spells CASSLQGGNTEAFF. The CDR3 DNA reads as TGTGCCAGCAGCTTACAGGGGGGGAACACTGAAGCTTTCTTT. The rearrangement joins TRBV7-9 to TRBJ1-1, with 7 bases that match TRBD1. Trimming removed 2 bases from V and 1 base from J; junction bases left unmatched: 1. Germline CDR1 SEHNR, CDR2 FQNEAQ (reference sequence). The CDR3 consists of 14 residues.